This T cell receptor (beta chain) was sequenced for a study of PD-L1 blockade in urothelial cancer. Across the study: Atezolizumab 1,200 mg was given intravenously every 3 weeks, starting 2014. Each blood sample yielded a median of about 150,000 T cells. Notes on the study in general: Blood clones associated with the tumor expanded more at 3 weeks in durable-benefit patients.

The V gene's germline CDR1 is SEHNR and CDR2 FQNEAQ (reference sequence). The V and J ends lost 5 bases and 1 base, in that order; junction bases with no gene match: 3. This CDR3 spans 14 amino acids. Method: immunoSEQ multiplex PCR; TCRdb's copy keeps in-frame clones and lacks some. In the table there are roughly 63,000 clones, roughly 81% of which are singletons. This clone showed up just once. Its antigen is currently unknown. Time point given: pretreatment peripheral blood. Samples were collected from each patient before treatment and during treatment. Each patient gave between 1 and 8 of them in total.

The sample consisted of PBMCs, taken around atezolizumab (anti-PD-L1) treatment. The receptor's source is a man in his 70s with urothelial cancer. This chain uses TRBV7-9 with TRBJ1-1, with TRBD1 matching 8 bases. CDR3 coding DNA: TGTGCCAGCAGCGCGGACAGGGAGAACACTGAAGCTTTCTTT. Amino acid sequence: CASSADRENTEAFF.